This T cell receptor beta chain was retrieved from a study of blood T cells in healthy people across ages. Trimming shortened V by 7 bases and J by 0 bases, and 12 bases separated the two germline ends. The CDR3 sequence is 14 residues long. Turning to this clonotype: Its target is not known.

A second PCR, run for roughly 7 to 12 cycles, used a sample-barcoded 5' primer plus a J-beta primer mix. TCRdb recomputed calls from the 5' RACE reads with MiXCR, one row per CDR3 protein. The table shows 750,000 to 950,000 distinct CDR3 sequences, with more than 25% occurring only once. Study results and limitations: Researchers deemed the diversity estimates from one million T cells underestimates.

The sample was also linked to a second study, of T cells of mothers and their children.

The sequenced material came from blood. This chain uses TRBV12-3 or TRBV12-4 with TRBJ1-1; a possible D gene is TRBD1 (6 bases). The receptor was derived from a boy aged 5-17 years in good health. CDR3 bases: TGTGCCAGCACCTCACAGGGATTGAACACTGAAGCTTTCTTT. The encoded protein is CASTSQGLNTEAFF.